A selection of T cell receptor beta chains follows, all from one sample in a study of shared clonotypes between healthy human individuals. The method was immunoSEQ multiplex PCR; TCRdb's version includes in-frame clones alone and lacks a portion of them. This sample has a few million clones; around 95% occur once, and the top ten carry over 1.5%. The sample comprised naive CD8+ T cells from PBMCs. These receptors were obtained from a man younger than 35 in good health. Some clones in this sample may be carry-over from other donors' samples. CDR3s include the opening cysteine and the closing phenylalanine or tryptophan. Each record gives: D gene, V gene, J gene, clone size, CDR3 protein, CDR3 DNA. A D gene is named only where the DNA matches it firmly. Some rows have no size entry. The others give once, few or many, or a class for an expanded clone.

>-|TRBV28|TRBJ2-3|-
CASSGVLGDTQYF
TGTGCCAGCAGTGGGGTGTTGGGAGATACGCAGTATTTT
>-|TRBV5-1|TRBJ1-1|-
CASSLAGYGTEAFF
TGCGCCAGCAGCTTGGCCGGGTATGGCACTGAAGCTTTCTTT
>-|TRBV5-1|TRBJ2-1|-
CASSQEWVNEQFF
TGCGCCAGCAGCCAGGAGTGGGTGAATGAGCAGTTCTTC
>TRBD1|TRBV11-1|TRBJ2-7|-
CASSPGQGAYEQYF
TGTGCCAGCAGCCCCGGACAGGGGGCCTACGAGCAGTACTTC
>TRBD2|TRBV6-4|TRBJ2-2|-
CASSQRGPIGNTGELFF
TGTGCCAGCTCTCAGCGGGGCCCAATTGGGAACACCGGGGAGCTGTTTTTT
>-|TRBV7-2|TRBJ2-4|-
CASSLDPLLRGRDIQYF
TGTGCCAGCAGCTTAGATCCGCTACTGAGGGGGAGGGACATTCAGTACTTC
>-|TRBV9|TRBJ1-2|-
CASSMAGYRGYTF
TGTGCCAGCAGCATGGCAGGGTACAGGGGCTACACCTTC
>TRBD2|TRBV29-1|TRBJ2-1|-
CSVEGLAGGPSYNEQFF
TGCAGCGTTGAGGGGCTAGCGGGAGGGCCCTCCTACAATGAGCAGTTCTTC
>-|TRBV27|TRBJ2-7|-
CASSLLPSYEQYF
TGTGCCAGCAGTTTACTTCCTTCCTACGAGCAGTACTTC
>-|TRBV29-1|TRBJ1-3|-
CSVRDSGNTIYF
TGCAGCGTTCGTGATTCTGGAAACACCATATATTTT
>-|TRBV4-1|TRBJ1-4|few
CASSNFATNEKLFF
TGCGCCAGCAGTAACTTTGCAACTAATGAAAAACTGTTTTTT
>-|TRBV7-9|TRBJ1-3|-
CASSGRDTALSGNTIYF
TGTGCCAGCAGCGGAAGGGACACCGCTTTGTCTGGAAACACCATATATTTT
>TRBD2|TRBV4-1|TRBJ2-7|-
CASSPTLAGDIPYEQYF
TGCGCCAGCAGCCCAACTCTAGCGGGAGACATCCCCTACGAGCAGTACTTC
>-|TRBV6-1|TRBJ2-7|-
CASSEFGGDGHEQYF
TGTGCCAGCAGTGAATTTGGGGGAGACGGCCACGAGCAGTACTTC
>TRBD2|TRBV6-5|TRBJ2-7|-
CASSSSGSSYEQYF
TGTGCCAGCAGTTCGAGCGGGAGCTCCTACGAGCAGTACTTC
>TRBD2|TRBV5-1|TRBJ2-7|-
CASSLAGGDEQYF
TGCGCCAGCAGCTTGGCCGGGGGGGACGAGCAGTACTTC
>-|TRBV5-6|TRBJ2-1|-
CASSGSRSSYNEQFF
TGTGCCAGCAGCGGAAGCAGGTCCTCCTACAATGAGCAGTTCTTC
>-|TRBV27|TRBJ2-3|-
CASSLAGADGTQYF
TGTGCCAGCAGCTTAGCCGGAGCGGACGGAACGCAGTATTTT
>-|TRBV5-5|TRBJ1-5|-
CASSLGRLSNQPQHF
TGTGCCAGCAGCTTGGGACGGCTGAGCAATCAGCCCCAGCATTTT
>-|TRBV30|TRBJ2-3|-
CAWSVSGSADTQYF
TGTGCCTGGAGTGTATCAGGGTCCGCAGATACGCAGTATTTT
>TRBD2|TRBV19|TRBJ2-7|-
CASSLRAGANEQYF
TGTGCCAGTAGTTTAAGAGCGGGAGCGAACGAGCAGTACTTC
>-|TRBV4-3|TRBJ2-5|-
CASSQSYGGSAGTQYF
TGCGCCAGCAGCCAATCTTACGGAGGGAGTGCGGGGACCCAGTACTTC
>TRBD1|TRBV7-3|TRBJ2-7|-
CASSTNRGFRDEQYF
TGTGCCTCTTCCACAAACAGGGGGTTCCGCGACGAGCAGTACTTC
>TRBD1|TRBV6-4|TRBJ1-2|-
CASSDLGTGDGYTF
TGTGCCAGCAGTGACCTCGGGACAGGGGACGGCTACACCTTC
>-|TRBV19|TRBJ1-2|once
CASSVDGGTGYGYTF
TGTGCCAGTAGTGTTGACGGCGGGACTGGCTATGGCTACACCTTC
>-|TRBV5-1|TRBJ2-4|-
CASSPSGQSAQYF
TGCGCCAGCAGCCCTAGCGGACAGTCGGCTCAGTACTTC
>TRBD2|TRBV29-1|TRBJ2-1|-
CSVGGRAFSSYNEQFF
TGCAGCGTGGGCGGGAGGGCCTTCAGCTCCTACAATGAGCAGTTCTTC
>-|TRBV28|TRBJ2-7|once
CASRWGYAAYEQYF
TGTGCCAGCAGATGGGGTTATGCGGCCTACGAGCAGTACTTC
>-|TRBV5-5|TRBJ2-7|-
CASSSLAEGAYEQYF
TGTGCCAGCAGCTCCCTAGCGGAGGGGGCCTACGAGCAGTACTTC
>-|TRBV7-8|TRBJ2-2|-
CASSLRGSRTGELFF
TGTGCCAGCAGCTTAAGGGGATCGAGGACCGGGGAGCTGTTTTTT
>-|TRBV30|TRBJ1-1|-
CAWEKWTVYMNTEAFF
TGTGCCTGGGAAAAGTGGACAGTTTACATGAACACTGAAGCTTTCTTT
>TRBD2|TRBV11-2|TRBJ2-1|-
CASSSPGLADYNEQFF
TGTGCCAGCAGCTCCCCCGGACTAGCGGACTACAATGAGCAGTTCTTC
>-|TRBV9|TRBJ2-3|-
CASSTYGGTGTDTQYF
TGTGCCAGCAGCACATATGGCGGGACTGGTACAGATACGCAGTATTTT
>-|TRBV7-2|TRBJ2-3|-
CASSLADFSTDTQYF
TGTGCCAGCAGCTTAGCGGATTTTAGCACAGATACGCAGTATTTT
>-|TRBV2|TRBJ2-7|-
CASSEAFGVEQYF
TGTGCCAGCAGTGAAGCCTTCGGTGTGGAGCAGTACTTC
>-|TRBV27|TRBJ2-7|-
CASSLMGDLYEQYF
TGTGCCAGCAGTTTAATGGGGGACCTCTACGAGCAGTACTTC
>-|TRBV19|TRBJ1-2|-
CASSHTSTVSDGYTF
TGTGCCAGTAGTCACACCTCGACAGTTTCAGACGGCTACACCTTC
>-|TRBV7-8|TRBJ2-7|-
CASSQGAYEQYF
TGTGCCAGCAGCCAAGGAGCCTACGAGCAGTACTTC
>-|TRBV19|TRBJ1-2|-
CASSRTETYGYTF
TGTGCCAGTAGCCGGACAGAAACGTATGGCTACACCTTC
>TRBD1|TRBV4-1|TRBJ2-7|-
CASSQDHRGSRYEQYF
TGCGCCAGCAGCCAAGACCACAGGGGGTCGAGATACGAGCAGTACTTC
>TRBD1|TRBV28|TRBJ2-2|-
CASSFPLLPDRELSTGELFF
TGTGCCAGCAGTTTCCCACTCTTACCCGACAGGGAGTTAAGCACCGGGGAGCTGTTTTTT